The 30 T cell receptor beta chains in this list originate from one sample, sequenced in a study of beta chain features in type 1 diabetes. Every bit of the isolated RNA underwent reverse transcription, so sequencing read expressed TCRB transcripts. Libraries were prepared by immunoSEQ multiplex PCR; TCRdb keeps only in-frame clonotypes and omits some of them. The data hold about 620,000 clones, with around a sixth observed a single time. Material for sequencing was naive CD4+ T cells from blood. These receptors were taken from a man younger than 35 in good health.

This clone has more than one count but fewer than ten. Here the CDR3 reads CASSYPDGPETQYF. The CDR3 DNA is TGTGCCAGCAGTTACCCGGACGGTCCGGAGACCCAGTACTTC. V is TRBV6-6 and J is TRBJ2-5; D gene unclear. Germline V CDR1 and CDR2: MNHNY, SVGAGI (reference sequence). CDR3 length: 14 residues. V was shortened by 2 bases and J by 5 bases, with 12 bases between the two germline ends.

This rearrangement joins TRBV9 to TRBJ2-3; no reliable D call. The germline V gene encodes CDR1 SGDLS and CDR2 YYNGEE. V lost 0 bases, J lost 2 bases, and 7 bases lay in between. This CDR3 has 14 amino acids. The CDR3 DNA follows: TGTGCCAGCAGCGTAGAACTCAACACAGATACGCAGTATTTT. Translation: CASSVELNTDTQYF. Full variable domain (remainder filled in from reference TRBV9 and TRBJ2-3): DSGVTQTPKHLITATGQRVTLRCSPRSGDLSVYWYQQSLDQGLQFLIQYYNGEERAKGNILERFSAQQFPDLHSELNLSSLELGDSALYFCASSVELNTDTQYFGPGTRLTVL.

This clone was seen more than once but under ten times. V and J are TRBV7-9 and TRBJ2-1, with 9 bases lining up with TRBD1. The ends lost 3 bases at V and 7 bases at J; junction bases unmatched: 7. The CDR3 has 15 amino acids. The germline CDR1 and CDR2 sequences are SEHNR and FQNEAQ (reference sequence). This CDR3 reads CASSLDRGPRNEQFF. The CDR3 region has the DNA TGTGCCAGCAGCTTGGACAGGGGTCCTAGGAATGAGCAGTTCTTC. The whole variable domain, remainder taken from reference TRBV7-9 and TRBJ2-1, is DTGVSQNPRHKITKRGQNVTFRCDPISEHNRLYWYRQTLGQGPEFLTYFQNEAQLEKSRLLSDRFSAERPKGSFSTLEIQRTEQGDSAMYLCASSLDRGPRNEQFFGPGTRLTVL.

V is TRBV9 and J is TRBJ1-6; a weak D match, TRBD1 (5 bases). Germline V gene lookup returns CDR1 SGDLS and CDR2 YYNGEE. V was cut by 0 bases and J by 8 bases, with 9 bases left in between. The CDR3 consists of 14 residues. CDR3 sequence reads: CASSVDQGDSPLHF. Here the CDR3 DNA reads TGTGCCAGCAGCGTAGACCAGGGAGATTCACCCCTCCACTTT.

This chain links TRBV6-5 with TRBJ2-4; D unresolved. This CDR3 contains 15 residues. The germline V gene has CDR1 MNHEY and CDR2 SVGAGI. V was clipped by 4 bases and J by 1 base, with 11 bases between them. Here the CDR3 DNA reads TGTGCCAGCAGTTTGGTTCCCGGGGCCAAAAACATTCAGTACTTC. Protein: CASSLVPGAKNIQYF.

This clone was seen a handful of times. V is TRBV7-9 and J is TRBJ1-4; D gene uncertain. V was pared by 0 bases and J by 0 bases, with 14 bases between. The germline gives CDR1 SEHNR, CDR2 FQNEAQ (reference sequence). CDR3 length equals 18 residues. The CDR3 nucleotides read TGTGCCAGCAGCTTAGCCATAACCCACAGAGCAACTAATGAAAAACTGTTTTTT. Protein product: CASSLAITHRATNEKLFF. The full variable domain, with the rest looked up from reference TRBV7-9 and TRBJ1-4, is DTGVSQNPRHKITKRGQNVTFRCDPISEHNRLYWYRQTLGQGPEFLTYFQNEAQLEKSRLLSDRFSAERPKGSFSTLEIQRTEQGDSAMYLCASSLAITHRATNEKLFFGSGTQLSVL.

This clone was counted between two and nine times. The chain carries TRBV2 and TRBJ1-2; D gene ambiguous. CDR1 and CDR2 (germline): SNHLY, FYNNEI. The CDR3 runs to 13 residues. Trimming pared 10 bases from V and 1 base from J, leaving 13 bases between. CDR3 DNA sequence: TGTGCCACGCAGTGGGGTGGTAACTATGGCTACACCTTC. This sequence encodes CATQWGGNYGYTF.

V gene TRBV7-9 combines with J gene TRBJ1-4; D might be TRBD1 (6 bases). Trimming took off 4 bases at V and 0 bases at J, with 12 bases between the two ends. This CDR3 comprises 16 residues. Germline lookup yields CDR1 SEHNR and CDR2 FQNEAQ (reference sequence). In DNA, the CDR3 is TGTGCCAGCAGCTACGGGACACTTTCAACTAATGAAAAACTGTTTTTT. This codes for CASSYGTLSTNEKLFF.

This clone was detected a few times. The V and J genes are TRBV5-1 and TRBJ1-2; weak D call: TRBD1 (5 bases). Trimming left V 3 bases short and J 4 bases short, with 19 bases between. Germline loops: CDR1 SGHRS, CDR2 YFSETQ. This CDR3 spans 16 amino acids. The CDR3 loop is CASSWETVQGPYGYTF. The CDR3 DNA reads as TGCGCCAGCAGCTGGGAGACAGTCCAAGGCCCCTATGGCTACACCTTC.

This clone has a handful of counts. This chain connects TRBV7-8 to TRBJ1-3; unclear D gene. Germline assignment: CDR1 SGHVS and CDR2 FQNEAQ. The V end was cut by 6 bases, the J end by 0 bases, with 6 bases between. The CDR3 has 13 residues. The CDR3 DNA reads TGTGCCAGCAGAGTGAGCTCTGGAAACACCATATATTTT. It encodes CASRVSSGNTIYF. Based on the CDR3 plus reference TRBV7-8 and TRBJ1-3, the full variable domain is GAGVSQSPRYKVAKRGQDVALRCDPISGHVSLFWYQQALGQGPEFLTYFQNEAQLDKSGLPSDRFFAERPEGSVSTLKIQRTQQEDSAVYLCASRVSSGNTIYFGEGSWLTVV.

The genes are TRBV30 and TRBJ1-5, with 7 bases that match TRBD1. CDR1 is GTSNPN and CDR2 is SVGIG in the germline V gene (reference sequence). The CDR3 extends over 14 amino acids. Trimming removed 1 base from V and 4 bases from J; junction bases left unmatched: 4. CDR3 sequence reads: CAWSGDRANQPQHF. The CDR3 DNA sequence: TGTGCCTGGAGTGGAGACAGGGCTAATCAGCCCCAGCATTTT.

This clone has just a few counts. An end of the junction does not agree with germline; a read error may underlie this. V usage is TRBV29-1 and J usage is TRBJ2-5; unclear D gene. Germline CDR1 reads SQVTM; CDR2 reads ANQGSEA. This CDR3 has 9 residues. The CDR3, as DNA: TGCAGCGTTCAAGGGACCCAGTACTTC. Translation: CSVQGTQYF.

The J gene is TRBJ2-3, the V gene TRBV4-2; TRBD2 matches at 10 bases. Germline V gene lookup returns CDR1 LGHNA and CDR2 YNFKEQ. Trimming at V came to 1 base and at J to 4 bases, leaving 2 bases not matched to a gene. CDR3 length: 15 residues. The CDR3 DNA is TGTGCCAGCAGCCAAGCTAGCGGGGGACCAGATACGCAGTATTTT. This translates into CASSQASGGPDTQYF.

This clone was seen a few times. The rearrangement links TRBV7-9 to TRBJ1-6; D is perhaps TRBD1 (5 bases). This CDR3 region has 13 residues. The germline gives CDR1 SEHNR, CDR2 FQNEAQ (reference sequence). Trimming removed 3 bases at V and 8 bases at J, with 8 bases between. CDR3 nucleotide sequence: TGTGCCAGCAGCTTGAGGGGTGATTCACCCCTCCACTTT. This translates into CASSLRGDSPLHF.

This clone occurred once. V usage is TRBV7-2 and J usage is TRBJ1-6; a weak D match, TRBD1 (5 bases). This CDR3 is 16 amino acids long. Germline CDR1 SGHTA, CDR2 FQGNSA. V lost 7 bases and J 7 bases, leaving 20 bases between the germline ends. This CDR3 is CASTPFGGWTNSPLHF. The CDR3 coding sequence is TGTGCCAGCACCCCTTTCGGGGGGTGGACCAATTCACCCCTCCACTTT.

This chain connects TRBV21-1 to TRBJ2-2; TRBD1 is the table's D call, not checked against the DNA. TRBV21-1 is assigned pseudogene status. CDR3 length equals 16 residues. Here the CDR3 DNA reads TGTGCCAGCGCAGGGACAGGCAGGAATAACACCGGGGAGCTGTTTTTT. Protein sequence: CASAGTGRNNTGELFF.

This clone has just a few counts. J is TRBJ1-6 and V is TRBV7-9; D gene uncertain. Germline V gene data show CDR1 as SEHNR and CDR2 as FQNEAQ (reference sequence). V dropped 4 bases and J dropped 5 bases, with 12 bases sitting between them. There are 15 residues in the CDR3. The CDR3 DNA is TGTGCCAGCAGCTCACAGACACCAAATAATTCACCCCTCCACTTT. Encoded protein: CASSSQTPNNSPLHF.

The chain recombines TRBV18 with TRBJ2-7; no clear D gene. This CDR3 has 13 amino acids. Trimming pared 2 bases from V and 5 bases from J, leaving 10 bases between. Germline CDR1 KGHSH, CDR2 LQKENI. DNA of the CDR3: TGTGCCAGCTCACCATCACCAAGCAACGAGCAGTACTTC. This translates into CASSPSPSNEQYF.

This chain joins TRBV6-4 and TRBJ2-2, with a possible D match to TRBD1 (5 bases). Germline values: CDR1 MRHNA, CDR2 SNTAGT. This CDR3 comprises 16 residues. Trimming took 0 bases from V and 8 from J, leaving 16 bases between them. CDR3 region: CASSDSATRGAGELFF. In nucleotides, the CDR3 is TGTGCCAGCAGTGACTCAGCGACCCGTGGGGCTGGGGAGCTGTTTTTT.

This rearrangement joins TRBV15 to TRBJ2-7; perhaps TRBD2 as D (7 bases). The CDR3 is 15 residues long. The germline V and J ends were trimmed by 0 bases and 5 bases, with 14 bases remaining between them. Germline V gives CDR1 LNHNV, CDR2 YYDKDF (reference sequence). CDR3 region: CATSRDRQGRDEQYF. CDR3 nucleotide sequence: TGTGCCACCAGCAGAGATCGGCAGGGGAGGGACGAGCAGTACTTC.

The chain employs TRBV4-1 and TRBJ2-3, with TRBD2 identical over 7 bases. The CDR3 totals 15 residues. Trimming took 5 bases from V and 0 from J; bases not matched to a gene: 5. Germline CDR1 and CDR2: MGHRA and YSYEKL. DNA of the CDR3: TGCGCCAGCAGCTTGTCGGGGGGTAGCACAGATACGCAGTATTTT. Its translation is CASSLSGGSTDTQYF.

This clone has just a few counts. This chain links TRBV10-3 with TRBJ1-5; 11 bases agree with TRBD1. The CDR3 contains 13 residues. Trimming cost V 6 bases and J 5 bases; bases outside gene matches: 0. In germline, CDR1 is ENHRY, CDR2 SYGVKD. The CDR3 DNA follows: TGTGCCATCAGGGGACAGGGGGATCAGCCCCAGCATTTT. Its protein is CAIRGQGDQPQHF.

This chain joins TRBV7-9 and TRBJ2-1; D gene unclear. The CDR3 loop spans 12 amino acids. Germline CDR1 SEHNR, CDR2 FQNEAQ (reference sequence). Between the trimmed V and J ends, which lost 6 bases and 9 bases, there was a span of 12 bases. CDR3 loop: CASSLLWGEQFF. The CDR3 DNA is TGTGCCAGCAGTCTATTATGGGGTGAGCAGTTCTTC.

This chain connects TRBV18 to TRBJ2-4; possible D gene TRBD1, 5 bases. Germline loops: CDR1 KGHSH, CDR2 LQKENI. V was trimmed by 3 bases and J by 3 bases, leaving 21 bases between them. This CDR3 region has 18 residues. The CDR3 loop reads CASSPRTEVAGIKNIQYF. The CDR3 region has the DNA TGTGCCAGCTCACCCCGGACCGAGGTGGCAGGGATCAAAAACATTCAGTACTTC.

Concerning this clone: The sample contains more than one DNA sequence encoding this CDR3. J is TRBJ2-5 and V is TRBV5-1; no clear D gene. The V end was cut by 0 bases, the J end by 5 bases, with 8 bases between. Germline lookup yields CDR1 SGHRS and CDR2 YFSETQ. CDR3 size: 13 residues. The CDR3 is CASSLGLGETQYF. For the CDR3, the DNA is TGCGCCAGCAGCTTGGGACTTGGCGAGACCCAGTACTTC.

A few counts support this clone. The V gene is TRBV2, the J gene TRBJ1-3; no clear D. V gave up 2 bases and J gave up 2 bases, with 13 bases separating them. CDR1 and CDR2 from the germline V gene are SNHLY and FYNNEI. CDR3 length equals 16 residues. The CDR3 loop reads CASSERLLLTGNTIYF. CDR3 nucleotide sequence: TGTGCCAGCAGTGAAAGACTCTTGCTGACTGGAAACACCATATATTTT.

This clone was seen a few times. The V gene is TRBV7-9, the J gene TRBJ1-1, with a possible D match to TRBD1 (6 bases). V dropped 5 bases and J dropped 1 base, with 11 bases sitting between them. CDR1 is SEHNR, CDR2 FQNEAQ, per germline (reference sequence). There are 14 residues in the CDR3. The DNA of the CDR3 is TGTGCCAGCAGCCGCTGGGACACGAACACTGAAGCTTTCTTT. This encodes CASSRWDTNTEAFF. Filled out from reference TRBV7-9 and TRBJ1-1, the complete variable domain reads DTGVSQNPRHKITKRGQNVTFRCDPISEHNRLYWYRQTLGQGPEFLTYFQNEAQLEKSRLLSDRFSAERPKGSFSTLEIQRTEQGDSAMYLCASSRWDTNTEAFFGQGTRLTVV.

This clone has a handful of counts. Other DNA sequences in this sample translate to the same CDR3. The V gene is TRBV6-5, the J gene TRBJ2-3; D is ambiguous. CDR1 is MNHEY, CDR2 SVGAGI, per germline. The CDR3 consists of 11 residues. V lost 2 bases and J 6 bases, leaving 3 bases between the germline ends. Here the CDR3 DNA reads TGTGCCAGCAGTTACGGGGATACGCAGTATTTT. Translating gives CASSYGDTQYF.

Points on this clone: Different DNA sequences within this sample yield the same CDR3. V gene TRBV29-1 combines with J gene TRBJ1-1, with D possibly being TRBD1 (5 bases). With 4 bases removed from V and 1 base from J, the gap between germline ends came to 10 bases. The V gene's germline CDR1 is SQVTM and CDR2 ANQGSEA. There are 13 residues in the CDR3. The CDR3 spells CSVGDRTNTEAFF. Here the CDR3 DNA reads TGCAGCGTTGGAGACAGAACGAACACTGAAGCTTTCTTT.

This clone was observed a few times. The chain couples TRBV5-4 to TRBJ2-5; 9 bases agree with TRBD1. Germline CDR1 is SGHNT and CDR2 is YYREEE (reference sequence). This CDR3 region has 14 residues. Trimming cost V 3 bases and J 3 bases; bases outside gene matches: 3. DNA for the CDR3: TGTGCCAGCAGCTGGGGACAGGGTAAAGAGACCCAGTACTTC. The encoded protein is CASSWGQGKETQYF.